This T cell receptor (beta chain) originates from a study of T cell responses to AZD1222 COVID-19 vaccine. Study-wide results and caveats: Dominant at 160-218 and 743-854, vaccine-associated CD4 TCRs also spanned spike. Researchers took repertoire samples only after the peak T cell response had come. When two AZD1222 doses had been given, Spike-specific TCR breadth and depth rose. As reported, nearly half of all spike-specific TCRs target variant regions that are unmutated.

As to this clone: Its antigen is still unknown.

Assay: immunoSEQ multiplex PCR; the TCRdb copy retains only in-frame clones and omits some. Of some 150,000 clones in the sample, about 82% were seen once. The CDR3 spans 16 residues. CDR1 is MNHEY, CDR2 SMNVEV, per germline (reference sequence). Between the trimmed V and J ends, which lost 2 bases and 2 bases, there was a span of 13 bases. V usage is TRBV27 and J usage is TRBJ1-3; tentatively, D is TRBD1 (5 bases). This specimen was peripheral blood, taken 28 days after the second dose of the MenACWY control vaccine. The sequence was obtained from an adult who received the MenACWY meningococcal vaccine as a control. CDR3 sequence reads: CASSLKGRLPGNTIYF. The DNA for the CDR3 is TGTGCCAGCAGTTTAAAGGGGAGGCTACCTGGAAACACCATATATTTT.